This T cell receptor beta chain is drawn from a study of cytomegalovirus exposure and HLA in healthy donors. CDR1 and CDR2 from the germline V gene are KGHSH and LQKENI. The CDR3 extends over 15 amino acids. V lost 2 bases, J lost 3 bases, and 7 bases stayed unmatched. PCR involved 60 Vbeta and 13 Jbeta primers. Measured with immunoSEQ multiplex PCR; TCRdb has only the in-frame clones, and not every one. There are 150,000 to 250,000 clones in the sample, with 0.74% held by the top ten. The TCR was taken from a boy younger than 18 in good health and CMV-seronegative. Sequencing was performed on PBMCs. The J gene is TRBJ2-7, the V gene TRBV18; TRBD1 matches 7 bases. CDR3 coding DNA: TGTGCCAGCTCACCAAAGACAGGGAACAACTACGAGCAGTACTTC. Protein: CASSPKTGNNYEQYF.